Shown below are 11 T cell receptor beta chains from a single sample sequenced in a study of blood T cell repertoires in COVID-19. Using immunoSEQ multiplex PCR, the repertoire was profiled, and TCRdb retains in-frame clones only, with some absent. There are fewer than 70,000 clones in the sample; 78% occur only once, and around 5% lies in the top ten. Input material: peripheral blood. The receptors derive from a human donor in a cohort sampled during active COVID-19.

V and J are TRBV6-2 or TRBV6-3 and TRBJ1-5, with 8 bases that match TRBD1. CDR1 MNHEY and CDR2 SVGEGT come from the germline V gene. The CDR3 totals 13 residues. V shed 5 bases and J 6 bases; nucleotides not matched to a gene: 3. CDR3 nucleotide sequence: TGTGCCAGCAGTCCGGACAGGGCTCAGCCCCAGCATTTT. This sequence encodes CASSPDRAQPQHF.

The V call is TRBV6-5, the J call TRBJ2-7; 10 bases line up with TRBD2. This CDR3 is 14 amino acids long. CDR1 is MNHEY and CDR2 is SVGAGI in the germline V gene. With V trimmed by 2 bases and J by 3 bases, 1 base remained unmatched. The CDR3 loop is CASSYLAGDYEQYF. In nucleotides, the CDR3 is TGTGCCAGCAGTTACCTAGCGGGAGACTACGAGCAGTACTTC.

The J gene is TRBJ2-7, the V gene TRBV2; TRBD2 aligns across 7 bases. This CDR3 spans 12 amino acids. From germline, CDR1 is SNHLY and CDR2 FYNNEI. The trim removed 8 bases at V and 4 bases at J, leaving 5 bases unmatched. The DNA for the CDR3 is TGTGCCAGCCATGTAGCGGGTTACGAGCAGTACTTC. Translation: CASHVAGYEQYF.

The chain carries TRBV4-1 and TRBJ2-7; tentative D call: TRBD1 (6 bases). The CDR3 has 16 residues. Germline V CDR1 and CDR2: MGHRA, YSYEKL. Trimming took off 4 bases at V and 2 bases at J, with 18 bases between the two ends. CDR3 sequence (DNA): TGCGCCAGCAGCCCCACCCCCAGGGGTACCACCTACGAGCAGTACTTC. Translation: CASSPTPRGTTYEQYF.

The chain combines TRBV4-2 with TRBJ1-6; unclear D gene. This CDR3 region has 16 residues. CDR1 is LGHNA, CDR2 YNFKEQ, per germline. V was pared by 0 bases and J by 4 bases, with 10 bases between. For the CDR3, the DNA is TGTGCCAGCAGCCAAGATGGCCGACATTATAATTCACCCCTCCACTTT. Its translation: CASSQDGRHYNSPLHF.

CDR3 amino acids: CASSLSRGGLGAFF. DNA for the CDR3: TGTGCCAGCAGTTTAAGCAGAGGGGGCCTTGGAGCTTTCTTT. The chain carries TRBV28 and TRBJ1-1; 7 nucleotides align to TRBD1. This CDR3 contains 14 residues. With 2 bases clipped from V and 10 bases from J, the junction kept 10 bases outside the gene matches. Looked up from germline, CDR1 is MDHEN and CDR2 is SYDVKM.

This chain links TRBV5-6 with TRBJ2-4; D perhaps matches TRBD1 (6 bases). Germline V gene data show CDR1 as SGHDT and CDR2 as YYEEEE. This CDR3 has 15 amino acids. Deletions cut 4 bases from V and 1 base from J, with 12 bases between. CDR3 in amino acids: CASSPTGMAKNIQYF. Written as DNA, the CDR3 is TGTGCCAGCAGCCCGACAGGTATGGCCAAAAACATTCAGTACTTC.

This chain links TRBV7-6 with TRBJ2-5; TRBD2 aligns across 14 bases. With 5 bases clipped from V and 3 bases from J, the junction kept 2 bases outside the gene matches. Per the germline V gene, CDR1 is SGHVS and CDR2 is FNYEAQ. The CDR3 is made up of 15 amino acids. The CDR3 loop reads CASSQGLAGEETQYF. In nucleotides, the CDR3 is TGTGCCAGCAGCCAGGGACTAGCGGGAGAAGAGACCCAGTACTTC.

This chain connects TRBV15 to TRBJ1-2; D is perhaps TRBD1 (6 bases). The ends were cut back, 3 bases at V and 5 bases at J, with 10 bases in the middle. The CDR3 consists of 13 residues. The V gene's germline CDR1 is LNHNV and CDR2 YYDKDF (reference sequence). The CDR3 DNA sequence: TGTGCCACCAGCAGGGGGGCCGGTTATGGCTACACCTTC. Translated: CATSRGAGYGYTF.

This chain joins TRBV2 and TRBJ2-7; D might be TRBD1 (5 bases). Germline values: CDR1 SNHLY, CDR2 FYNNEI. The V gene lost 5 bases and the J gene lost 1 base, with 6 bases spanning the gap. The CDR3 consists of 12 residues. The CDR3 coding sequence is TGTGCCAGCAGTCCAGGGTCCTACGAGCAGTACTTC. Protein sequence: CASSPGSYEQYF.

For the CDR3, the DNA is TGTGCCAGCAGCAAGGGACAGGGGTATCTGGGCGAGCAGTACTTC. It yields the protein CASSKGQGYLGEQYF. The V call is TRBV5-8, the J call TRBJ2-7; 10 bases are shared with TRBD1. The CDR3 extends over 15 amino acids. After removal of 4 bases from V and 6 bases from J, the junction contained 10 bases not matched to a gene. Germline V gene data show CDR1 as SGHTS and CDR2 as YDEGEE.